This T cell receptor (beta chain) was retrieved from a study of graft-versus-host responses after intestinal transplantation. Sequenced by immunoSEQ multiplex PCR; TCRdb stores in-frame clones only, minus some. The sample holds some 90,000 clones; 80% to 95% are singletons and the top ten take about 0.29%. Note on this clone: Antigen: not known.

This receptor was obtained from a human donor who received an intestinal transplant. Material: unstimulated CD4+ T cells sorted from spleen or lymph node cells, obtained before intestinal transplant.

CDR3 bases: TGTGCCAGCAGCTTAAGGGTTCAGTTACCGGGACTCCCCCCCTACGAGCAGTACTTC. This codes for CASSLRVQLPGLPPYEQYF. This chain connects TRBV7-2 to TRBJ2-7; maybe TRBD2 (6 bases). In germline, CDR1 is SGHTA, CDR2 FQGNSA. V was shortened by 2 bases and J by 2 bases, with 25 bases between the two germline ends. The CDR3 sequence is 19 residues long.